The present entry profiles one TCR beta chain with its context. Its antigen is not known. Sequencing used immunoSEQ multiplex PCR; TCRdb keeps in-frame clones, though not all of them. In the table there are 30,000 to 40,000 clones, over 60% of which are singletons. The data were obtained in a study of OX40 agonist ivuxolimab in advanced cancers. Whole-study context: Prior anti-PD-1, anti-PD-L1 or anti-CTLA-4 therapy did not bar entry, and more than 35% had some. Whole-study results and caveats: On average, CD8+ T cells showed a greater number of expanded clones than CD4+.

CDR3 length: 14 amino acids. Germline lookup yields CDR1 SGHKS and CDR2 YYEKEE (reference sequence). V gave up 4 bases and J gave up 8 bases, with 15 bases separating them. Source: CD4+ or CD8+ T cells sorted from blood, taken in a trial of the OX40 agonist ivuxolimab. The chain recombines TRBV5-5 with TRBJ1-4; the D is unclear. The origin of this receptor is an adult with an advanced solid tumor such as melanoma, head and neck, liver or kidney cancer. The CDR3 loop is CASSLFPAPEKLFF. The DNA for the CDR3 is TGTGCCAGCAGCCTGTTCCCTGCACCCGAAAAACTGTTTTTT.